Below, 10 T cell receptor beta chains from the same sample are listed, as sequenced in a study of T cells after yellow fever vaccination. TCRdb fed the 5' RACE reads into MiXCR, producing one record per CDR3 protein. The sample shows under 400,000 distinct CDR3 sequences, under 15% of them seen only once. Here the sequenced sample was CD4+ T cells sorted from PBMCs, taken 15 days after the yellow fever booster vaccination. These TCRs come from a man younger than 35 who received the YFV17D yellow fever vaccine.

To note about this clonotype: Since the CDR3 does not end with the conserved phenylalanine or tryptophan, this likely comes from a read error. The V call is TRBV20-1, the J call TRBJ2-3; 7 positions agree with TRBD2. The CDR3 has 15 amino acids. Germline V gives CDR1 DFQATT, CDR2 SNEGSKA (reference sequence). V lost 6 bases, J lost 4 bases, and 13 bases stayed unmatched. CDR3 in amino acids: CSAYSSGGPPDTQYL. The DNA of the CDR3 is TGCAGTGCCTACTCTAGCGGTGGACCCCCAGATACGCAGTATCTT.

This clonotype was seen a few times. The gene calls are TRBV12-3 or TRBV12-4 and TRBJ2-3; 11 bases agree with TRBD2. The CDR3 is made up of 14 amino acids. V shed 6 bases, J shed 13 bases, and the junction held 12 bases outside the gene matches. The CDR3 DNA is TGTGCCAGCAGCTCGACTAGCGGGGCCCACCGTGAGTATTTT. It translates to CASSSTSGAHREYF.

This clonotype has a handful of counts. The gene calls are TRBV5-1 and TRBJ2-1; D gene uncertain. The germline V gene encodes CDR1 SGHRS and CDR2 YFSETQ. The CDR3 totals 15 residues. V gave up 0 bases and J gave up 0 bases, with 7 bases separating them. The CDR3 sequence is CASSLEQSSYNEQFF. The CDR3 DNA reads TGCGCCAGCAGCTTGGAACAGAGCTCCTACAATGAGCAGTTCTTC. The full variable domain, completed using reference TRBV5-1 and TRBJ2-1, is KAGVTQTPRYLIKTRGQQVTLSCSPISGHRSVSWYQQTPGQGLQFLFEYFSETQRNKGNFPGRFSGRQFSNSRSEMNVSTLELGDSALYLCASSLEQSSYNEQFFGPGTRLTVL.

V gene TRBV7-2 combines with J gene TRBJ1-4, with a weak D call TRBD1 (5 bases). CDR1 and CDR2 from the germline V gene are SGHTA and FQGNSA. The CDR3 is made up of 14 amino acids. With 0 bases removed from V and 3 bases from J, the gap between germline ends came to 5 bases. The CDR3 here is CASSLARANEKLFF. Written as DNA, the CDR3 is TGTGCCAGCAGCTTAGCCAGGGCTAATGAAAAACTGTTTTTT.

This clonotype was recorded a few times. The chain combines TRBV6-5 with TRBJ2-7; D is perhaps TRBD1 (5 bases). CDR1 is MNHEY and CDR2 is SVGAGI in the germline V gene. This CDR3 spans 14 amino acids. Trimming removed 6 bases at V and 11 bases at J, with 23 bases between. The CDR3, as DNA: TGTGCCAGCAGGGCGATCGATCAGGGTTCCAAGGAGTACTTC. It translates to CASRAIDQGSKEYF.

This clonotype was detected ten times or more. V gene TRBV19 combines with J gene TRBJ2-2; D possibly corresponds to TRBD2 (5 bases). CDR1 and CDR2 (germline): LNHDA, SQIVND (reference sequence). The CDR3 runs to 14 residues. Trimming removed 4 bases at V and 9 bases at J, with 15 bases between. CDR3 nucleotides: TGTGCCAGTAGTACCTCGAGCGGTATCCGGGAGCTGTTTTTT. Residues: CASSTSSGIRELFF.

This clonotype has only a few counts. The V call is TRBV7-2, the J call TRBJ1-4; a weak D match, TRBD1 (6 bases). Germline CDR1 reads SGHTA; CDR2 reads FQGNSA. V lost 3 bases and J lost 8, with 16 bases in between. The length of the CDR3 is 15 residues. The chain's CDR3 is CASSFGRGRGEKLFF. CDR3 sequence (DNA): TGTGCCAGCAGCTTCGGCCGGGGGCGGGGGGAAAAACTGTTTTTT.

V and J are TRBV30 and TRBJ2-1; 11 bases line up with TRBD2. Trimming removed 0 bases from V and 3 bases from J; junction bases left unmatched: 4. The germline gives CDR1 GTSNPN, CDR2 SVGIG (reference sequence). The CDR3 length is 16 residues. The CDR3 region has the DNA TGTGCCTGGAGTGTACGGGGACTAGCGGTCTACAATGAGCAGTTCTTC. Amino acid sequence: CAWSVRGLAVYNEQFF.

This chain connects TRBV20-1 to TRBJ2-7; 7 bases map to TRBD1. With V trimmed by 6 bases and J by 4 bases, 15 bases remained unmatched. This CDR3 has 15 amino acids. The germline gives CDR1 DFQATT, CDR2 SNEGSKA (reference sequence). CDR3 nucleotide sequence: TGCAGTGCCATAACAGGGGATAAGTATGGTTACGAGCAGTACTTC. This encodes CSAITGDKYGYEQYF.

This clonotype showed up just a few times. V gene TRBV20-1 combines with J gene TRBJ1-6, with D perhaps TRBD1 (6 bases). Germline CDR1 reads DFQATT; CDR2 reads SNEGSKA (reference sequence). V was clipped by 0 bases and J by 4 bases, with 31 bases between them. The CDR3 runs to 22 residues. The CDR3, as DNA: TGCAGTGCTAGAGATCAAAAGGTTGCTGGGCAGGGGAAGATGGTTTATAATTCACCCCTCCACTTT. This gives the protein CSARDQKVAGQGKMVYNSPLHF.